The 21 T cell receptor beta chains given below trace back to one sample, sequenced in a study of beta chain features in type 1 diabetes. The study's findings and limits: Shorter TCRB CDR3s, moderately but significantly so, were found in Type 1 diabetes patients in all four CD4+ subsets.

Reverse transcribing all isolated RNA meant expressed TCRB transcripts were sequenced. Method: immunoSEQ multiplex PCR; TCRdb's copy keeps in-frame clones and lacks some. There are approximately 130,000 clones in the sample; 17% occur only once, and 2.6% lies in the top ten. No antigen has been assigned to these receptors. Sequencing was carried out using central memory CD4+ T cells from blood. Source of these receptors: a man aged 18 to 30 with type 1 diabetes.

This clone turned up a few times. The chain recombines TRBV29-1 with TRBJ2-7, with 10 bases identical to TRBD2. CDR3 length equals 15 residues. V lost 5 bases and J lost 1; bases outside the gene matches: 8. CDR1 is SQVTM and CDR2 is ANQGSEA in the germline V gene. The CDR3 DNA follows: TGCAGCGTTTCATCCACTAGCGGGGTGTCCTACGAGCAGTACTTC. This gives the protein CSVSSTSGVSYEQYF.

This chain uses TRBV29-1 with TRBJ2-3; D not certain. Per germline, CDR1 SQVTM and CDR2 ANQGSEA. The CDR3 has 14 residues. V was pared by 4 bases and J by 2 bases, with 13 bases between. In DNA, the CDR3 is TGCAGCGTTGTAGGGCAGGTCCCCACAGATACGCAGTATTTT. It codes for CSVVGQVPTDTQYF.

There are many counts of this clone. This chain links TRBV27 with TRBJ2-1; TRBD2 aligns across 14 bases. The CDR3 contains 16 residues. The V and J ends lost 6 bases and 5 bases, in that order; junction bases with no gene match: 6. Germline V gene lookup returns CDR1 MNHEY and CDR2 SMNVEV (reference sequence). This chain's CDR3 is CASSRLAGGPNNEQFF. CDR3 sequence (DNA): TGTGCCAGCAGCCGACTAGCGGGAGGGCCCAACAATGAGCAGTTCTTC.

This clone was seen a few times. This chain uses TRBV7-2 with TRBJ2-3, with D unclear. Per germline, CDR1 SGHTA and CDR2 FQGNSA. V was pared by 5 bases and J by 2 bases, with 17 bases between. The CDR3 loop spans 16 amino acids. CDR3 amino acids: CASSKWKAHHTDTQYF. CDR3 nucleotide sequence: TGTGCCAGCAGCAAGTGGAAGGCCCACCACACAGATACGCAGTATTTT.

The chain links TRBV30 to TRBJ2-5; TRBD1 is a possible D gene (5 bases). This CDR3 contains 15 residues. CDR1 is GTSNPN and CDR2 is SVGIG in the germline V gene (reference sequence). V shed 0 bases and J shed 4 bases, with 15 bases lying between them. The CDR3 sequence: CAWSVGVSRTETQYF. The CDR3 nucleotides read TGTGCCTGGAGTGTAGGGGTTAGTCGGACAGAGACCCAGTACTTC.

This clone has more than one count but fewer than ten. The chain's CDR3 is CASSLYGANQPQHF. The CDR3 DNA is TGCGCCAGCAGCTTGTACGGGGCCAATCAGCCCCAGCATTTT. The chain is built from TRBV5-1 and TRBJ1-5; D might be TRBD1 (5 bases). V was cut by 1 base and J by 3 bases, with 8 bases left in between. Germline CDR1 SGHRS, CDR2 YFSETQ. The CDR3 covers 14 residues. Looking up the rest from reference TRBV5-1 and TRBJ1-5 gives the full variable domain: KAGVTQTPRYLIKTRGQQVTLSCSPISGHRSVSWYQQTPGQGLQFLFEYFSETQRNKGNFPGRFSGRQFSNSRSEMNVSTLELGDSALYLCASSLYGANQPQHFGDGTRLSIL.

The chain links TRBV25-1 to TRBJ2-5, with D tentatively TRBD2 (6 bases). Germline CDR1 is MGHDK and CDR2 is SYGVNS. The CDR3 consists of 15 residues. The V and J ends lost 0 bases and 3 bases respectively, with 11 bases between them. CDR3: CASSEYRLEKETQYF. Here the CDR3 DNA reads TGTGCCAGCAGTGAATATAGACTAGAGAAAGAGACCCAGTACTTC.

At least ten counts were recorded for this clone. The chain joins TRBV29-1 to TRBJ2-1; no clear D. There are 13 residues in the CDR3. Germline V gene sequence: CDR1 SQVTM, CDR2 ANQGSEA. Trimming took 1 base from V and 3 from J, leaving 7 bases between them. The CDR3 nucleotides are TGCAGCGTTGAAGCTCAGAGCTACAATGAGCAGTTCTTC. Encoded protein: CSVEAQSYNEQFF.

As to this clone: Other DNA sequences in the sample encode the same CDR3. The chain uses TRBV7-8 and TRBJ1-1; 9 nucleotides match TRBD1. Germline V gene sequence: CDR1 SGHVS, CDR2 FQNEAQ. The CDR3 is 14 amino acids. V trimming: 5 bases; J trimming: 5 bases; junction bases outside the gene matches: 6. In nucleotides, the CDR3 is TGTGCCAGCAGCCACCGGGACAGGGATACTGAAGCTTTCTTT. Translation: CASSHRDRDTEAFF.

In its sample, this clone was seen many times. The chain uses TRBV6-1 and TRBJ2-3; D uncertain. This CDR3 contains 18 residues. Trimming left V 3 bases short and J 0 bases short, with 19 bases between. Germline lookup yields CDR1 MNHNS and CDR2 SASEGT. The CDR3 protein is CASSDLGSTSYSTDTQYF. CDR3 nucleotide sequence: TGTGCCAGCAGTGACCTTGGGTCGACTTCTTACAGCACAGATACGCAGTATTTT.

This chain connects TRBV18 to TRBJ2-7, with D possibly TRBD1 on 6 matching bases. Between the trimmed V and J ends, which lost 3 bases and 6 bases, there was a span of 12 bases. This CDR3 is built from 13 residues. In germline, CDR1 is KGHSH, CDR2 LQKENI. CDR3 amino acids: CASSPGDTSEQYF. The CDR3 DNA sequence: TGTGCCAGCTCACCTGGGGACACCAGCGAGCAGTACTTC.

The chain couples TRBV30 to TRBJ1-1; 7 positions match TRBD1. V shed 2 bases, J shed 5 bases, and the junction held 8 bases outside the gene matches. The CDR3 runs 14 residues. Germline V CDR1 and CDR2: GTSNPN, SVGIG (reference sequence). CDR3 amino acids: CAWSLKGAGTEAFF. CDR3 coding DNA: TGTGCCTGGAGTCTAAAGGGGGCCGGTACTGAAGCTTTCTTT.

This clone showed up just a few times. The CDR3 spells CASSQADLTDTQYF. The CDR3 region has the DNA TGCGCCAGCAGCCAGGCTGACTTAACAGATACGCAGTATTTT. The chain joins TRBV4-1 to TRBJ2-3; no definite D call. Trimming left V 3 bases short and J 3 bases short, with 10 bases between. This CDR3 has 14 residues. Germline CDR1 is MGHRA and CDR2 is YSYEKL.

This clone has a count of ten or more. CDR3: CASSPYSGTGPYEQYF. DNA for the CDR3: TGTGCCAGCAGCCCCTACTCCGGGACAGGGCCCTACGAGCAGTACTTC. The genes are TRBV7-9 and TRBJ2-7, with TRBD1 matching over 9 bases. Germline V CDR1 and CDR2: SEHNR, FQNEAQ (reference sequence). Unmatched junction bases numbered 10, after V lost 5 bases and J lost 2 bases. The CDR3 length is 16 residues.

This clone has only a few counts. The chain is built from TRBV2 and TRBJ1-2; D unresolved. V was clipped by 3 bases and J by 4 bases, with 9 bases between them. Germline values: CDR1 SNHLY, CDR2 FYNNEI. The CDR3 runs to 13 residues. The CDR3 DNA is TGTGCCAGCAGTGAGAGGCAGGTCTATGGCTACACCTTC. It yields the protein CASSERQVYGYTF.

V usage is TRBV2 and J usage is TRBJ2-1; 9 positions match TRBD2. Trimming took 5 bases from V and 0 from J; bases not matched to a gene: 5. The CDR3 runs to 16 residues. CDR1 and CDR2 from the germline V gene are SNHLY and FYNNEI. The CDR3 loop is CASSIGLASSYNEQFF. The CDR3 DNA is TGTGCCAGCAGTATAGGACTAGCGAGCTCCTACAATGAGCAGTTCTTC. The full variable domain, in which reference TRBV2 and TRBJ2-1 provide the parts outside the CDR3, is EPEVTQTPSHQVTQMGQEVILRCVPISNHLYFYWYRQILGQKVEFLVSFYNNEISEKSEIFDDQFSVERPDGSNFTLKIRSTKLEDSAMYFCASSIGLASSYNEQFFGPGTRLTVL.

This clone came up a few times. The genes are TRBV5-1 and TRBJ2-7; TRBD2 might be the D (5 bases). The CDR3 length is 15 residues. V lost 5 bases and J 0 bases, leaving 15 bases between the germline ends. Germline V lookup: CDR1 SGHRS, CDR2 YFSETQ. The CDR3 region is CASRPTGISSYEQYF. In DNA, the CDR3 is TGCGCCAGCAGACCGACGGGGATAAGCTCCTACGAGCAGTACTTC. The full variable domain, rest sourced from reference TRBV5-1 and TRBJ2-7, is KAGVTQTPRYLIKTRGQQVTLSCSPISGHRSVSWYQQTPGQGLQFLFEYFSETQRNKGNFPGRFSGRQFSNSRSEMNVSTLELGDSALYLCASRPTGISSYEQYFGPGTRLTVT.

This clone came up a few times. The chain recombines TRBV7-9 with TRBJ2-7; D unclear. Germline assignment: CDR1 SEHNR and CDR2 FQNEAQ (reference sequence). Trimming stripped 4 bases from V and 5 bases from J, with 15 bases between. This CDR3 contains 14 residues. The CDR3 DNA reads TGTGCCAGCAGCTCGTGGACGGGCCCCAACGAGCAGTACTTC. Protein product: CASSSWTGPNEQYF.

There are a few counts of this clone. J is TRBJ2-1 and V is TRBV7-2, with D unclear. The CDR3 is 14 amino acids. Germline assignment: CDR1 SGHTA and CDR2 FQGNSA. The V gene lost 5 bases and the J gene lost 5 bases, with 13 bases spanning the gap. Written as DNA, the CDR3 is TGTGCCAGCAGCCCAGAATTGCGTGACAATGAGCAGTTCTTC. Translating gives CASSPELRDNEQFF.

The V and J genes are TRBV5-4 and TRBJ2-5, with D unresolved. The CDR3 sequence is 14 residues long. CDR1 is SGHNT, CDR2 YYREEE, per germline (reference sequence). V dropped 0 bases and J dropped 6 bases, with 12 bases sitting between them. The CDR3 sequence is CASSLDGLGQTQYF. Here the CDR3 DNA reads TGTGCCAGCAGCTTGGATGGTCTTGGTCAGACCCAGTACTTC.

This clone showed up just a few times. This rearrangement joins TRBV6-1 to TRBJ1-1, with D possibly TRBD1 on 6 matching bases. This CDR3 region has 15 residues. The germline V gene has CDR1 MNHNS and CDR2 SASEGT. Trimming shortened V by 0 bases and J by 3 bases, and 11 bases separated the two germline ends. The chain's CDR3 is CASSEAWGADTEAFF. As DNA, the CDR3 is TGTGCCAGCAGTGAAGCGTGGGGGGCGGACACTGAAGCTTTCTTT.